This is a list of T cell receptor beta chains from one sample in a study of blood T cells in healthy people across ages. TCRdb analysed the 5' RACE reads with MiXCR anew, one entry per CDR3 protein. The sample contains about 640,000 distinct CDR3 sequences, 58% of which appear only once. Sample: blood. The source is a man aged 55-75 years in good health. Each CDR3 is given with its conserved first and last residue. Each record gives: D gene, J gene, V gene, clone size, CDR3 length, CDR3 DNA, CDR3 protein. The D gene is left open where the match is weak. Part of the rows lack a size; the others show once, few, many or a class for expanded clones.

.	TRBJ2-1	TRBV12-3/TRBV12-4	.	14	TGTGCCAGCAGTTTGAGGGGGAGAGGCAATGAGCAGTTCTTC	CASSLRGRGNEQFF
.	TRBJ2-5	TRBV6-7	.	16	TGTGCCCGCAGTTACTCGAACCACTCCGGGTGGGGTGAGCAGTACTTC	CARSYSNHSGWGEQYF
.	TRBJ2-1	TRBV29-1	few	13	TGCAGCGTCGCATATCAATTTGACGATGAGCAGTTCTTC	CSVAYQFDDEQFF
.	TRBJ2-5	TRBV10-2	.	11	TGCGCCAGCATTCAGGGAGAGACCCAGTACTTC	CASIQGETQYF
.	TRBJ2-5	TRBV20-1	.	16	TGCAGTGCTAGAACCTCGCGAGGAGCCTTCCAGGAGACCCAGTACTTC	CSARTSRGAFQETQYF
.	TRBJ1-5	TRBV11-2	few	15	TGTGCCAGCAGCTTATGGGGGGGAACCGATCAGCCCCAGCATTTT	CASSLWGGTDQPQHF
TRBD2	TRBJ2-5	TRBV7-2	.	16	TGTGCCAGCAGCTTTCGGGCGGGGGGGTCCCAAGAGACTCAGTACTTC	CASSFRAGGSQETQYF
.	TRBJ1-1	TRBV15	.	12	TGTGCCACCAGCGGCCGAGTACATGAAGCTTTCTTT	CATSGRVHEAFF
.	TRBJ2-5	TRBV3-1	few	13	TGTGCCAGCAGGGACGGGCCGCAAGAGACCCAGTACTTC	CASRDGPQETQYF
.	TRBJ2-5	TRBV11-2	.	16	TGTGCCAGCAGCTCGATTTTGGGGGGACCCTCGGGGACCCAGTACTTC	CASSSILGGPSGTQYF
.	TRBJ2-5	TRBV14	.	13	TGTGCCAGCAGCCATCTGGGCCGGGAGACCCAGTACTTC	CASSHLGRETQYF
.	TRBJ1-5	TRBV20-1	.	13	TGCAGTGCTAGGAGTAGACAGTTACAGCCCCAGCATTTT	CSARSRQLQPQHF
TRBD1	TRBJ1-2	TRBV4-1	few	17	TGCGCCAGCAGCCAAGATGGCCCCTTTGGCAGGGGGGATGGCTACACCTTC	CASSQDGPFGRGDGYTF
.	TRBJ2-7	TRBV19	.	15	TGTGCCAGTAGCCTACAGGGAGGTAGGGGTCACGAGCAGTACTTC	CASSLQGGRGHEQYF
.	TRBJ1-5	TRBV20-1	.	14	TGCAGTGCTCGGGACCCTTATAGCAATCAGCCCCAGCATTTT	CSARDPYSNQPQHF
.	TRBJ1-1	TRBV29-1	.	14	TGCAGCGTTGTACCGGACAAGACGAACACTGAAGCTTTCTTT	CSVVPDKTNTEAFF
.	TRBJ2-1	TRBV2	.	11	TGTGCCAGCAGGTTCAACAATGAGCAGTTCTTC	CASRFNNEQFF
.	TRBJ2-5	TRBV6-2/TRBV6-3	.	11	TGTGCCAGCAGGGAAAGCGGGACCCAGTACTTC	CASRESGTQYF
.	TRBJ1-4	TRBV29-1	.	17	TGCAGCGTGCGTTCTTTCGTGGGCGCGGGTTTGGGTGAAAAACTGTTTTTT	CSVRSFVGAGLGEKLFF
.	TRBJ2-7	TRBV11-3	.	15	TGTGCCAGCAGCTTAGGCGGGTGGAAGGACAATGAGCAGTACTTC	CASSLGGWKDNEQYF
TRBD2	TRBJ2-5	TRBV29-1	.	17	TGCAGCGTTTCCCCAGCCCTAGCGGGACCTTTCCAAGAGACCCAGTACTTC	CSVSPALAGPFQETQYF
TRBD1	TRBJ2-4	TRBV28	.	13	TGTGCCAGCGTCCCAGGGGGAAAAAACATTCAGTACTTC	CASVPGGKNIQYF
.	TRBJ2-7	TRBV7-2	few	13	TGTGCCAGCAGCTTAGGGCGGTGGCGCGAGCAGTACTTC	CASSLGRWREQYF
.	TRBJ1-2	TRBV7-9	.	11	TGTGCCAGCGCCTCAGGGACCAGCTGCACCTTC	CASASGTSCTF
TRBD2	TRBJ2-3	TRBV4-1	.	15	TGCGCCAGCAGCCAATGGGGACTAGCGGGAGATACGCAGTATTTT	CASSQWGLAGDTQYF
.	TRBJ1-6	TRBV7-9	.	13	TGTGCCAGCAGCTCAACAGGGAAGTCACCCCTCCACTTT	CASSSTGKSPLHF
TRBD1	TRBJ2-5	TRBV5-1	.	16	TGCGCCAGCAGCTCCAATCCGGGACAGACCGGAGAGACCCAGTACTTC	CASSSNPGQTGETQYF
.	TRBJ2-7	TRBV5-5	once	15	TGTGCCAGCAGCTTGCGCGGGGTTGGGTCCTACGAGCAGTACTTC	CASSLRGVGSYEQYF